This TCR beta chain derives from a study of CD8+CD57+ T cells in acquired aplastic anemia. Across the whole study: CD4+ and CD8+ cells, once sorted, gave DNA averaging about 3 ug.

V lost 2 bases and J lost 6, with 4 bases in between. In germline, CDR1 is ENHRY, CDR2 SYGVKD. The CDR3 length is 12 residues. All sequencing subjects had displayed CD8+CD57+ cell expansion on flow cytometry. In all patients, the disease was severe acquired aplastic anemia. By the time of blood sampling, patients had still received no therapy. Genomic DNA constituted the template upon which TCR beta VDJ and CDR3 profiling was performed. TCRdb reprocessed the reads via MiXCR and lists one record per CDR3 protein. Among 75,000 to 100,000 distinct CDR3 sequences listed, about 67% were seen once. About this clonotype: Its antigen remains unidentified.

The study, taken as a whole, reports: Patients and controls were found to share twenty-nine CD8+ CDR3 sequences.

The sequencing input was sorted CD4+, CD8+, or CD8+CD57+ T cells (not recorded which) from PBMCs. The sequence was obtained from a human donor with aplastic anemia. The chain employs TRBV10-3 and TRBJ1-4; D unresolved. CDR3 nucleotides: TGTGCCATCAGTGAGACAGATGAAAAACTGTTTTTT. Its protein is CAISETDEKLFF.